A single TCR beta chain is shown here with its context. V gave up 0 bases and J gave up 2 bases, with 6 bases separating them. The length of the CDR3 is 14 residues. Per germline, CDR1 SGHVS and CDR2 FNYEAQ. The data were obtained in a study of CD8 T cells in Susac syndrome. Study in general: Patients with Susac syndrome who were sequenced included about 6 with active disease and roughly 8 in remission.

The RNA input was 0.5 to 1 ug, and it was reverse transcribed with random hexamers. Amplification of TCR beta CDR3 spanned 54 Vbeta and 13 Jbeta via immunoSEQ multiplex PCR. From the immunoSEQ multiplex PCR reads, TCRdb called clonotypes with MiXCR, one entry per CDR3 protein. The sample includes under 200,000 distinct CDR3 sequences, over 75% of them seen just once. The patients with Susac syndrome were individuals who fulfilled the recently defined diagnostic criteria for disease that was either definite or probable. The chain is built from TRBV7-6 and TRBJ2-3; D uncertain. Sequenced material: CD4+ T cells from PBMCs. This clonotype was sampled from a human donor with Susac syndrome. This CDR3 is CASSLAPNTDTQYF. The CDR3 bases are TGTGCCAGCAGCTTAGCGCCGAACACAGATACGCAGTATTTT.